This TCR beta chain emerged from a study of regulatory T cells in long-lasting Graves disease. The CDR3 has 14 residues. V shed 4 bases, J shed 4 bases, and the junction held 5 bases outside the gene matches. Germline CDR1 is SGHRS and CDR2 is YFSETQ. Study results and caveats: New patients shared about a thousand public clonotypes, fewer than the 2,500 to 3,500 shared by persistent patients. Small numbers of samples may have cut accuracy.

Remarks on this clonotype: Its antigen is still unknown.

Arm-PCR of CDR3 regions with iRepertoire HTBI primers generated TCR beta libraries. TCRdb analysed the multiplex PCR reads with MiXCR anew, one entry per CDR3 protein. The sample lists 300,000 or so distinct CDR3 sequences; about 20% were seen once. Time point defined: persistent/refractory GD, antithyroid drugs over 5 years with positive TRAb. RNA isolated from PBMCs was used to make the TCR library. Sequencing was performed on peripheral blood mononuclear cells (PBMCs), taken when the disease was refractory, from a patient treated with antithyroid drugs. This receptor was identified in a female donor with Graves disease. The V gene is TRBV5-1, the J gene TRBJ2-5; 9 nucleotides line up with TRBD1. CDR3 protein: CASSPGTGRETQYF. The CDR3 DNA reads TGCGCCAGCAGCCCCGGGACAGGGCGAGAGACCCAGTACTTC.